These T cell receptor beta chains were read from a single sample in a study of response to subunit inactivated influenza vaccine. TCRdb passed the RT-PCR reads through MiXCR, listing each CDR3 protein once. The data contain about 620,000 distinct CDR3 sequences, 10% to 12% of them seen just once; the ten biggest clones take up about 11%. Another study also made use of these data, one on T cells expressing NK-cell markers.

This sample comprised PBMCs from blood, obtained on the day of vaccination. The receptors derive from a man aged 45-60 years who received an inactivated influenza vaccine. Each CDR3 is given with its conserved first and last residue. D genes are given only for firm matches. Clone size appears in some rows only: once, few, many, or a class for an expanded clone.

TRBJ1-6,TRBV5-5,NA,few,TGTGCCAGCAGCTTCGATTATAATTCACCCCTCCACTTT,CASSFDYNSPLHF
TRBJ2-5,TRBV21-1,NA,NA,TGTGCAAACATCCTCAGGGGAGAGACCCAGTACTTC,CANILRGETQYF
TRBJ2-4,TRBV6-2/TRBV6-3,TRBD1,NA,TGTGCCAGCAGCCGGGACAGCCCCTGGGGTAACATTCAGTACTTC,CASSRDSPWGNIQYF
TRBJ2-1,TRBV28,NA,many,TGTGCCAGCAGTTCGTGGGGCGGGATATCCTACAATGAGCAGTTCTTC,CASSSWGGISYNEQFF
TRBJ1-5,TRBV6-5,TRBD1,NA,TGTGCCAGCAGTTACTCGGGACAGGGGTTAAGGTATAGCAATCAGCCCCAGCATTTT,CASSYSGQGLRYSNQPQHF
TRBJ2-2,TRBV29-1,NA,few,TGCAGCGTTTCGGGACGGTCCAGCGAGCTGTTTTTT,CSVSGRSSELFF
TRBJ2-5,TRBV7-9,NA,few,TGTGCCAGCAGCTTAACAAGCGGGTCCCGAGGTGAGACCCAGTACTTC,CASSLTSGSRGETQYF
TRBJ1-1,TRBV18,NA,NA,TGTGCCAGCTCAGAACTGACAGCCAACACTGAAGCTTTCTTT,CASSELTANTEAFF
TRBJ1-2,TRBV12-3/TRBV12-4,NA,many,TGTGCCAGCAGTTTGCTTGACTATGGCTACACCTTC,CASSLLDYGYTF
TRBJ2-6,TRBV15,NA,NA,TGTGCCACCAGCCTACAGGGTAGTGGGGCCAACGTCCTGACTTTC,CATSLQGSGANVLTF
TRBJ2-3,TRBV5-1,TRBD2,few,TGCGCCAGCAGCTTGGCTCTAGCGGGGGAATCAGATACGCAGTATTTT,CASSLALAGESDTQYF
TRBJ2-2,TRBV18,TRBD1,NA,TGTGCCAGCTCACCCGACGACAGGGCGAACGCCGGGGAGCTGTTTTTT,CASSPDDRANAGELFF
TRBJ2-1,TRBV11-2,NA,NA,TGTGCCAGCAGCTCGCAGGGTTGGGGTGAGCAGTTCTTC,CASSSQGWGEQFF
TRBJ2-5,TRBV20-1,TRBD1,many,TGCAGTGCTCTCTTCACTCGGGACAGTGGGGAGACCCAGTACTTC,CSALFTRDSGETQYF
TRBJ1-1,TRBV7-9,NA,few,TGTGCCAGCAGCAAAGACGGGTACACTGAAGCTTTCTTT,CASSKDGYTEAFF
TRBJ2-7,TRBV4-3,TRBD2,few,TGCGCCAGCAGCCAAACCTCTAGCGGGAGGGCCTACGAGCAGTACTTC,CASSQTSSGRAYEQYF
TRBJ1-1,TRBV20-1,TRBD1,few,TGCAGTGCCCGGGACGAGACAGGGAGGTGGGACACTGAAGCTTTCTTT,CSARDETGRWDTEAFF
TRBJ1-5,TRBV7-9,NA,many,TGTGCCAGCAGCTTTGCAGGATCGGGAAGAAGCAATCAGCCCCAGCATTTT,CASSFAGSGRSNQPQHF
TRBJ2-7,TRBV27,NA,many,TGTGCCAGCAGCCTCTACGAGCAGTACTTC,CASSLYEQYF
TRBJ1-3,TRBV5-6,TRBD1,many,TGTGCCAGCAGCTTCAGTCAGACAGGGTATCAGAGGAACACCATATATTTT,CASSFSQTGYQRNTIYF
TRBJ2-1,TRBV29-1,NA,few,TGCAGCGTAGAAAAAAACAGGTTCGATGAGCAGTTCTTC,CSVEKNRFDEQFF
TRBJ1-2,TRBV20-1,NA,NA,TGCAGTGCTAGAGAGGGTTTCGACTATGGCTACACCTTC,CSAREGFDYGYTF
TRBJ1-1,TRBV12-3/TRBV12-4,TRBD1,NA,TGTGCCAGCAGCCCCCAGGGGGAGAACACTGAAGCTTTCTTT,CASSPQGENTEAFF
TRBJ2-1,TRBV27,TRBD1,few,TGTGCCAGCAGTCTGTCGACCGGGACAGCCTCCTACAATGAGCAGTTCTTC,CASSLSTGTASYNEQFF
TRBJ1-1,TRBV4-3,NA,NA,TGCGCCAGCAGCCAGGCTGCCAGGGGAGGCACTGAAGCTTTCTTT,CASSQAARGGTEAFF
TRBJ2-5,TRBV12-3/TRBV12-4,TRBD2,few,TGTGCCAGCAGCCCCGGGACTAGCGGGGGCCGTGGGGAGACCCAGTACTTC,CASSPGTSGGRGETQYF
TRBJ2-7,TRBV6-2/TRBV6-3,NA,NA,TGTGCCAGCAGTTATACCGGGTCTTACGAGCAGTACTTC,CASSYTGSYEQYF
TRBJ2-3,TRBV11-2,NA,NA,TGTGCCAGCAGCAGCGGGTACCCTAGCACAGATACGCAGTATTTT,CASSSGYPSTDTQYF
TRBJ2-5,TRBV6-1,TRBD1,NA,TGTGCCAGCAGTGAGGGACAGGGGATAGAGACCCAGTACTTC,CASSEGQGIETQYF
TRBJ2-3,TRBV30,TRBD1,few,TGTGCCTGGAGTGCCGAGGGACAGGGGTCAGATACGCAGTATTTT,CAWSAEGQGSDTQYF
TRBJ1-1,TRBV2,NA,NA,TGTGCCAGCAGTGAGAATTCTGAAGCTTTCTTT,CASSENSEAFF
TRBJ2-3,TRBV3-1,NA,NA,TGTGCCAGCAGCCGGAAGAGCACAGATACGCAGTATTTT,CASSRKSTDTQYF
TRBJ2-2,TRBV12-3/TRBV12-4,NA,NA,TGTGCCAGCAGTCCCCCCGGGAGCGGCACCGGGGAGCTGTTTTTT,CASSPPGSGTGELFF
TRBJ2-3,TRBV3-1,NA,NA,TGTGCCAGCAGCCAAAACAGCTATACGCAGTATTTT,CASSQNSYTQYF
TRBJ2-1,TRBV6-2/TRBV6-3,NA,once,TGTGCCAGCAGTTACCTATCGCCGGCTTACAATGAGCAGTTCTTC,CASSYLSPAYNEQFF
TRBJ1-1,TRBV6-2/TRBV6-3,NA,few,TGTGCCAGCAGTTACTTGGGGGCTGGCACTGAAGCTTTCTTT,CASSYLGAGTEAFF
TRBJ2-7,TRBV27,TRBD2,few,TGTGCCAGCAGACGGACTAGCGGGGCATACTACGAGCAGTACTTC,CASRRTSGAYYEQYF
TRBJ2-5,TRBV5-1,TRBD2,few,TGCGCCAGCAGCTTGGGGGCAGCGGGAGGATTAGAGACCCAGTACTTC,CASSLGAAGGLETQYF
TRBJ2-2,TRBV29-1,TRBD1,few,TGCAGCGTTGACGGACAGGGGCTTGGCACCGGGGAGCTGTTTTTT,CSVDGQGLGTGELFF
TRBJ2-2,TRBV11-2,NA,few,TGTGCCAGCAGCTGGGGACTGTACACCGGGGAGCTGTTTTTT,CASSWGLYTGELFF
TRBJ2-7,TRBV24-1,TRBD2,NA,TGTGCCACCAGTCCTAGCGGGAGGTCCGAGCAGTACTTC,CATSPSGRSEQYF
TRBJ1-2,TRBV4-3,NA,NA,TGCGCCAGCAGCCAAGACCAGGGAACCCAGAGCTATGGCTACACCTTC,CASSQDQGTQSYGYTF
TRBJ2-2,TRBV29-1,TRBD2,NA,TGCAGCGTAACTAGCGCCGGGGAGCTGTTTTTT,CSVTSAGELFF
TRBJ2-6,TRBV4-2,NA,few,TGTGCCAGCAGCCAAGGAATCAGAGCCTCTGGGGCCAACGTCCTGACTTTC,CASSQGIRASGANVLTF
TRBJ2-1,TRBV9,TRBD2,NA,TGTGCCAGCAGACAACTAGCGGGAGATGAGCAGTTCTTC,CASRQLAGDEQFF
TRBJ2-2,TRBV6-4,NA,few,TGTGCCAGCAGTGAGGAACTACACACCGGGGAGCTGTTTTTT,CASSEELHTGELFF
TRBJ2-5,TRBV29-1,TRBD1,NA,TGCAGCGTTGGCCACCGGGACAGAGAGACCCAGTACTTC,CSVGHRDRETQYF
TRBJ1-2,TRBV25-1,TRBD1,NA,TGTGCCAGCTCGACAGGGAACTATGGCTACACCTTC,CASSTGNYGYTF
TRBJ2-3,TRBV12-5,NA,NA,TGTGCTAGTGGTTTGCCGACTGGGGCGCAGTATTTT,CASGLPTGAQYF
TRBJ2-5,TRBV20-1,NA,few,TGCAGTGCTAGGTTCCGCGGACAAGAGACCCAGTACTTC,CSARFRGQETQYF
TRBJ1-1,TRBV12-3/TRBV12-4,NA,few,TGTGCCAGCAGTTTACTAGGGCAGAACTTGAACACTGAAGCTTTCTTT,CASSLLGQNLNTEAFF
TRBJ2-5,TRBV10-3,TRBD2,NA,TGTGCCATCAGTGGCGGGAGCCCCGAGACCCAGTACTTC,CAISGGSPETQYF
TRBJ2-1,TRBV5-1,TRBD2,few,TGCGCCAGCAGCCCCCGGGGGGGTATAATGAACAATGAGCAGTTCTTC,CASSPRGGIMNNEQFF
TRBJ2-1,TRBV12-3/TRBV12-4,NA,NA,TGTGCCAGCAGTTTAGGGGGGGTCTCCTCCTACAATGAGCAGTTCTTC,CASSLGGVSSYNEQFF
TRBJ2-3,TRBV20-1,TRBD2,many,TGCAGTGCTAGAGTCCTACTCGCAAGCGGACTAGCGTTCGCAGATACGCAGTATTTT,CSARVLLASGLAFADTQYF
TRBJ1-2,TRBV29-1,NA,NA,TGCAGCGTTGAACGTAGGTTGTCAGGCGGCTACACCTTC,CSVERRLSGGYTF
TRBJ1-1,TRBV6-6,NA,NA,TGTGCCAGCAGTTACGTGGCCGGGGTTGAAGCTTTCTTT,CASSYVAGVEAFF
TRBJ2-5,TRBV9,NA,NA,TGTGCCAGCAGCGCGAATCCGGGATCCCTTGGGGAGACCCAGTACTTC,CASSANPGSLGETQYF
TRBJ2-2,TRBV6-2/TRBV6-3,TRBD1,few,TGTGCCAGCATTTCTCGGACCCGGGACAGGTGGACCGGGGAGCTGTTTTTT,CASISRTRDRWTGELFF